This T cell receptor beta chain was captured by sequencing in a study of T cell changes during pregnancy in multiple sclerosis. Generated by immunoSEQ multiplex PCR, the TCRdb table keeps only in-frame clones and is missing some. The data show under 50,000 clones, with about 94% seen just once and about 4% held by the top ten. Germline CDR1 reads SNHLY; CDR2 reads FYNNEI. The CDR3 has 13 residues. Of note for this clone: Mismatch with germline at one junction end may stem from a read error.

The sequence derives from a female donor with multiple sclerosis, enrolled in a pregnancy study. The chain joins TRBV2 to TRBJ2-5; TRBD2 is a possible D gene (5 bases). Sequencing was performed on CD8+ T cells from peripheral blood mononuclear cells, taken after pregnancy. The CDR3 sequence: CASSGLNQETQYF. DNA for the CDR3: TGTGCCAGCAGTGGACTAAACCAGGAGACCCAGTACTTC. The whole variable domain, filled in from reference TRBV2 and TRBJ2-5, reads EPEVTQTPSHQVTQMGQEVILRCVPISNHLYFYWYRQILGQKVEFLVSFYNNEISEKSEIFDDQFSVERPDGSNFTLKIRSTKLEDSAMYFCASSGLNQETQYFGPGTRLLVL.